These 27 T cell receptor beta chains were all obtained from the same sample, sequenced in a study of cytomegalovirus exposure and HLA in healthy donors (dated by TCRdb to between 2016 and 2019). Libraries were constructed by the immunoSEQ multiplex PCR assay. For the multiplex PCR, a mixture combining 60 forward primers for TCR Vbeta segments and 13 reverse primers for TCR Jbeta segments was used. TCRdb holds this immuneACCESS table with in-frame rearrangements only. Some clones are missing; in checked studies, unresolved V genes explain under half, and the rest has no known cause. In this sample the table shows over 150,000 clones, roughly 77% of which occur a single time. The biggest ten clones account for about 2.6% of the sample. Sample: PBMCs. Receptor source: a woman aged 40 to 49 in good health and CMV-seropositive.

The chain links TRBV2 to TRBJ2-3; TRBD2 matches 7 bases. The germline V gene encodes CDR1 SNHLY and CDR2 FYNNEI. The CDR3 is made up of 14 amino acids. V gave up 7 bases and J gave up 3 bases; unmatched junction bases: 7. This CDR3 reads CASMGGSGTDTQYF. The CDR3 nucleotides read TGTGCCAGCATGGGGGGTAGCGGGACAGATACGCAGTATTTT.

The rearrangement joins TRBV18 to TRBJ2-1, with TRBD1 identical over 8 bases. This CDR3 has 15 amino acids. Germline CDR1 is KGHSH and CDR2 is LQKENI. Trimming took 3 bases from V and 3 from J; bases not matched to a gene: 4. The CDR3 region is CASSPTGGIYNEQFF. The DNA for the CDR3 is TGTGCCAGCTCACCCACAGGGGGGATCTACAATGAGCAGTTCTTC.

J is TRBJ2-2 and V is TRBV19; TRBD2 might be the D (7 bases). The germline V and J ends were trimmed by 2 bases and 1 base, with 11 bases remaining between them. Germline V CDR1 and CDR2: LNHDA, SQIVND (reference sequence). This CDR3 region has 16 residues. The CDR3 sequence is CASSIRRGGNTGELFF. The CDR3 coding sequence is TGTGCCAGTAGTATAAGGAGGGGGGGGAACACCGGGGAGCTGTTTTTT.

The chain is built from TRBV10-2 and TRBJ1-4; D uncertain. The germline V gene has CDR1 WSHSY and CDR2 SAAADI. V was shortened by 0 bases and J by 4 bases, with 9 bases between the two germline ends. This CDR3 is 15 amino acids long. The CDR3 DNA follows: TGCGCCAGCAGTGAGTCTAGCCGGATTAATGAAAAACTGTTTTTT. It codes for CASSESSRINEKLFF.

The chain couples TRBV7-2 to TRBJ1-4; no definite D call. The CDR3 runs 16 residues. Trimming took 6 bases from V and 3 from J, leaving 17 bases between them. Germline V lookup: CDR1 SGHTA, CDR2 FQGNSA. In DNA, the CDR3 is TGTGCCAGCAGTCGGTATTCTCGTGCGGCTAATGAAAAACTGTTTTTT. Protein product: CASSRYSRAANEKLFF.

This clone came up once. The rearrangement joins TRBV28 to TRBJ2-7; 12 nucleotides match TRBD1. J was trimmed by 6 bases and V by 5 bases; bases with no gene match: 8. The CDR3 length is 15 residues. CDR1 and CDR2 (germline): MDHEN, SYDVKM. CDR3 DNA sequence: TGTGCCAGCAGTCGGCCGGGACAGGGGGCGAGCGAGCAGTACTTC. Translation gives CASSRPGQGASEQYF.

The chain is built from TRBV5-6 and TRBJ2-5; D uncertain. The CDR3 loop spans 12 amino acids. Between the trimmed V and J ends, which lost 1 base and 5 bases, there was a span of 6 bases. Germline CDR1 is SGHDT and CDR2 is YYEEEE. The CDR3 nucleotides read TGTGCCAGCAGCTTGAACGGGGAGACCCAGTACTTC. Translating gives CASSLNGETQYF.

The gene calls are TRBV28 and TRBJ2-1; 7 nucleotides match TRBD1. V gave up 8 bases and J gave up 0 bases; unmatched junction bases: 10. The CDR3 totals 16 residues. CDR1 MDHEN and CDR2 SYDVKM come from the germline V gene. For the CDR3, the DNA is TGTGCCAGCGGGGACAGACTCGCTTCCTCCTACAATGAGCAGTTCTTC. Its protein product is CASGDRLASSYNEQFF.

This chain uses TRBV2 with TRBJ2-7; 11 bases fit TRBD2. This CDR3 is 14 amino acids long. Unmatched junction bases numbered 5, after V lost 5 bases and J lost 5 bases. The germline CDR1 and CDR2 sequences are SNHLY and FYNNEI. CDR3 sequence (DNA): TGTGCCAGCAGTCGACTAGCGGGAAGGAACGAGCAGTACTTC. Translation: CASSRLAGRNEQYF.

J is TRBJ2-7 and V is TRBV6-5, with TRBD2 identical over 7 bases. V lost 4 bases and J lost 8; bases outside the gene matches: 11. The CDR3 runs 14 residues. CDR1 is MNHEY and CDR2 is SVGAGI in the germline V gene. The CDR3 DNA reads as TGTGCCAGCAGTTCCTCCGGGACTAATAATAAGCAGTACTTC. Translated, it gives CASSSSGTNNKQYF.

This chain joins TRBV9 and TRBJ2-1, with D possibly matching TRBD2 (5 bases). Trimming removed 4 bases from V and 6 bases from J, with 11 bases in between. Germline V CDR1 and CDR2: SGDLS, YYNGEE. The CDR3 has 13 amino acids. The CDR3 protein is CASSPTGFNEQFF. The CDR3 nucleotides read TGTGCCAGCAGCCCCACGGGGTTCAATGAGCAGTTCTTC.

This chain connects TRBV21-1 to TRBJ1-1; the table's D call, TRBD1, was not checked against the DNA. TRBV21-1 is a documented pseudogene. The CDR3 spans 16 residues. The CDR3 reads CASSIRQGRGNTEAFF. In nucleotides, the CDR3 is TGTGCCAGCAGCATTCGACAGGGGCGAGGGAACACTGAAGCTTTCTTT.

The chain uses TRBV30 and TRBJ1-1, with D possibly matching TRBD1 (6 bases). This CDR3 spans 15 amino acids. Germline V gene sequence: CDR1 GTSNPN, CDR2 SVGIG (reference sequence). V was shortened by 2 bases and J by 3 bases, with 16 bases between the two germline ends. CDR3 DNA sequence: TGTGCCTGGAGTAAACCAGGGCAGGGGTACACTGAAGCTTTCTTT. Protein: CAWSKPGQGYTEAFF.

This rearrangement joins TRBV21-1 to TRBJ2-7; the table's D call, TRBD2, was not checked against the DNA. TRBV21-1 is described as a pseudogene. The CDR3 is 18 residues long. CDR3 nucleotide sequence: TGTGCCAGCAGCAAAGAGTTAGGACTAGCGGGAGGGCCCTACGAGCAGTACTTC. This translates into CASSKELGLAGGPYEQYF.

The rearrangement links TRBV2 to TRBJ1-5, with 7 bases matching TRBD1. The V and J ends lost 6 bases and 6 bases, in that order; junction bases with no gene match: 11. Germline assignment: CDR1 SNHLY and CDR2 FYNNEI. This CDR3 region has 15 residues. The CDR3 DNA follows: TGTGCCAGCAGGGAGGGGGCTAGGTTCGGTCAGCCCCAGCATTTT. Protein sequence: CASREGARFGQPQHF.

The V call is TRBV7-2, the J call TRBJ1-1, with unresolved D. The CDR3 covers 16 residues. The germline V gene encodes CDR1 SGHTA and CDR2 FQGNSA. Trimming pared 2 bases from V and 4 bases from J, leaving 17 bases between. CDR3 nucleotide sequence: TGTGCCAGCAGCTTAAGGATGCCGGGAGAGGGCACTGAAGCTTTCTTT. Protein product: CASSLRMPGEGTEAFF.

The CDR3 sequence: CASSLEGGNSNQPQHF. CDR3 sequence (DNA): TGCGCCAGCAGCCTGGAGGGGGGGAATAGCAATCAGCCCCAGCATTTT. The chain combines TRBV5-1 with TRBJ1-5; D might be TRBD1 (6 bases). Germline CDR1 reads SGHRS; CDR2 reads YFSETQ. CDR3 length: 16 residues. V was pared by 4 bases and J by 0 bases, with 14 bases between.

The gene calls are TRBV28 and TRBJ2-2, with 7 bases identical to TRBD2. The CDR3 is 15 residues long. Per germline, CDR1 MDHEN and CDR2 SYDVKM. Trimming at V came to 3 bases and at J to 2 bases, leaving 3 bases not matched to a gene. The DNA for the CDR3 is TGTGCCAGCAGTTTTACTAGCGCCAACACCGGGGAGCTGTTTTTT. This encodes CASSFTSANTGELFF.

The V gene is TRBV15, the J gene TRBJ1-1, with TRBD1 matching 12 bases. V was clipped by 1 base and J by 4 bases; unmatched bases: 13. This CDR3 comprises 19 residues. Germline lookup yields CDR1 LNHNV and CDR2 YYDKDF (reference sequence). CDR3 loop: CATSRARSGTGGLGTEAFF. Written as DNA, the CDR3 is TGTGCCACCAGCAGAGCCAGGAGCGGGACAGGGGGCCTGGGCACTGAAGCTTTCTTT.

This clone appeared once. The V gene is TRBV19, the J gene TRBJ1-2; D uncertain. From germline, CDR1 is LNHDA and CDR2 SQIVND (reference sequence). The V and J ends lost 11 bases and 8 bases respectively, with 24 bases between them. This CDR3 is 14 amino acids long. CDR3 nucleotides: TGTGCCTCCTCCGCGACACCAGCAAGTCGGGGCTACACCTTC. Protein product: CASSATPASRGYTF.

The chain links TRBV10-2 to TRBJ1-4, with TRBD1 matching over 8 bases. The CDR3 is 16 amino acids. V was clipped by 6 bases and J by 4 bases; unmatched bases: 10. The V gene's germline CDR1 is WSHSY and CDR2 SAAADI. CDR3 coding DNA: TGCGCCAGCAGCTCCGGGACAGGAACCTTTAATGAAAAACTGTTTTTT. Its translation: CASSSGTGTFNEKLFF.

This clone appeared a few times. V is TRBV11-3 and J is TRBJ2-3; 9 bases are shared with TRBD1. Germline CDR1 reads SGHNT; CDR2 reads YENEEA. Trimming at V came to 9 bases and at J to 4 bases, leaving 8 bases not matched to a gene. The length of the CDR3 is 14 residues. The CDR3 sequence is CASRVGQGPDTQYF. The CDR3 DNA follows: TGTGCCAGTAGAGTAGGACAGGGGCCAGATACGCAGTATTTT.

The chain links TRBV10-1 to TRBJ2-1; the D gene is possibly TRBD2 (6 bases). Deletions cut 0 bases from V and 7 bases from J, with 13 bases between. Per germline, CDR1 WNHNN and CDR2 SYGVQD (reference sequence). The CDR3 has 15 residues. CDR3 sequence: CASSESWRDRNEQFF. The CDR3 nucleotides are TGCGCCAGCAGTGAGTCTTGGCGGGATAGGAATGAGCAGTTCTTC.

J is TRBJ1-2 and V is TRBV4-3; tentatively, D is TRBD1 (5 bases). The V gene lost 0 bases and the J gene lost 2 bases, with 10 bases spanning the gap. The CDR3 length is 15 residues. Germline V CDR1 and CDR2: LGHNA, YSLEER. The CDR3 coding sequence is TGCGCCAGCAGCCAAGAAGACAGAAGAAACTATGGCTACACCTTC. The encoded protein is CASSQEDRRNYGYTF.

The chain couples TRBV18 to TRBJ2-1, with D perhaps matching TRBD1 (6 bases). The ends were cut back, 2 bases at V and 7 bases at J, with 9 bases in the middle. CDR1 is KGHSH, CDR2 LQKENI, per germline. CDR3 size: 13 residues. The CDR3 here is CASSPTQGNEQFF. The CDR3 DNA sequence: TGTGCCAGCTCACCAACGCAGGGGAATGAGCAGTTCTTC.

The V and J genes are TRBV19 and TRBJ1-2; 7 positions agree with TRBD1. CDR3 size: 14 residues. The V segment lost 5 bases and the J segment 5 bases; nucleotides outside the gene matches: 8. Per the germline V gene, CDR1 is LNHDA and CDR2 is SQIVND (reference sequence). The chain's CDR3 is CASSEGAGRYGYTF. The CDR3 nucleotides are TGTGCCAGTAGTGAGGGGGCAGGGCGTTATGGCTACACCTTC.

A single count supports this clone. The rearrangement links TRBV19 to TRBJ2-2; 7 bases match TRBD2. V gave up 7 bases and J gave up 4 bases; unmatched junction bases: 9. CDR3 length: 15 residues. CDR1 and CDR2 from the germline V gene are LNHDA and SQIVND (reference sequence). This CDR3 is CASTLAGVSTGELFF. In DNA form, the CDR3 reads TGTGCCAGTACCCTTGCGGGAGTGAGCACCGGGGAGCTGTTTTTT. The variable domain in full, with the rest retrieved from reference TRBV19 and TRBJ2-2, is DGGITQSPKYLFRKEGQNVTLSCEQNLNHDAMYWYRQDPGQGLRLIYYSQIVNDFQKGDIAEGYSVSREKKESFPLTVTSAQKNPTAFYLCASTLAGVSTGELFFGEGSRLTVL.